This T cell receptor beta chain was sequenced for a study of CD8 T cells in Susac syndrome. The diagnostic criteria were recently defined, and patients with Susac syndrome met them for definite or probable disease. In contrast to the negatively isolated CD8+ and CD4+ T cells, TEMRA cells were FACS-enriched. cDNA came from 0.5 to 1 ug RNA primed by random hexamers. One entry per CDR3 protein results from TCRdb running MiXCR on the immunoSEQ multiplex PCR reads. Seen here are some 190,000 distinct CDR3 sequences, roughly 93% observed once, and the top ten hold around 0.15%. CDR3 length: 16 amino acids. Germline CDR1 reads MNHNS; CDR2 reads SASEGT. V dropped 6 bases and J dropped 1 base, with 18 bases sitting between them.

Sequencing used CD4+ T cells from PBMCs. This sequence joins TRBV6-1 and TRBJ1-1; the D is unclear. The TCR sequence derives from a human donor with Susac syndrome. The CDR3 nucleotides read TGTGCCAGCAGCTCTGGGATGTGGAGCCCGAACACTGAAGCTTTCTTT. Its translation is CASSSGMWSPNTEAFF.